These T cell receptor beta chains were read from a single sample in a study of blood T cell repertoires in COVID-19. The protocol was immunoSEQ multiplex PCR, while the TCRdb copy is restricted to in-frame clones and leaves out a portion. The sample has over 85,000 clones; 76% are singletons. Sequencing was carried out using peripheral blood. Receptors were obtained from an elderly woman with acute or convalescent COVID-19. Both conserved end residues are part of each CDR3. Fields, in order: clone size, V gene, D gene, J gene, CDR3 DNA, CDR3 protein. D genes are given only for firm matches. Some rows mark clone size as missing; the rest say once, few, many or name a class of expanded clone.

clone_size: once; v_call: TRBV14; d_call: NA; j_call: TRBJ1-1; cdr3_nt: TGTGCCAGCAGTAACGACCGGCGGATGAACACTGAAGCTTTCTTT; cdr3_aa: CASSNDRRMNTEAFF
clone_size: NA; v_call: TRBV10-3; d_call: NA; j_call: TRBJ1-1; cdr3_nt: TGTGCCATCAGTGTGGTTGGGGCCCCGAACACTGAAGCTTTCTTT; cdr3_aa: CAISVVGAPNTEAFF
clone_size: NA; v_call: TRBV15; d_call: NA; j_call: TRBJ1-1; cdr3_nt: TGTGCCACCAGCAGAGGAGGGGGAGGGAAGAACACTGAAGCTTTCTTT; cdr3_aa: CATSRGGGGKNTEAFF
clone_size: NA; v_call: TRBV9; d_call: TRBD1; j_call: TRBJ2-2; cdr3_nt: TGTGCCAGCAGCAGACAGGGGGCGAATCCCGGGGAGCTGTTTTTT; cdr3_aa: CASSRQGANPGELFF
clone_size: NA; v_call: TRBV5-1; d_call: TRBD2; j_call: TRBJ2-5; cdr3_nt: TGCGCCAGCAGCGCGAGCGGGGGAACTCGGGAGACCCAGTACTTC; cdr3_aa: CASSASGGTRETQYF
clone_size: NA; v_call: TRBV11-2; d_call: NA; j_call: TRBJ1-2; cdr3_nt: TGTGCCAGCAGCCCTACGCGGGGAAGACGCTATGGCTACACCTTC; cdr3_aa: CASSPTRGRRYGYTF
clone_size: once; v_call: TRBV10-3; d_call: NA; j_call: TRBJ1-1; cdr3_nt: TGTGCCATCAGTGATGAAGGACAGATGAACACTGAAGCTTTCTTT; cdr3_aa: CAISDEGQMNTEAFF
clone_size: few; v_call: TRBV5-1; d_call: TRBD2; j_call: TRBJ2-1; cdr3_nt: TGCGCCAGCAGCTTTTTAGCGGGAGGGCGCAATGAGCAGTTCTTC; cdr3_aa: CASSFLAGGRNEQFF
clone_size: few; v_call: TRBV19; d_call: TRBD1; j_call: TRBJ1-4; cdr3_nt: TGTGCCAGTGGGGACAGGGGCCAGGAAAAACTGTTTTTT; cdr3_aa: CASGDRGQEKLFF
clone_size: NA; v_call: TRBV19; d_call: TRBD1; j_call: TRBJ1-5; cdr3_nt: TGTGCCAGTGCCGGACAGGGCCTAAATCAGCCCCAGCATTTT; cdr3_aa: CASAGQGLNQPQHF
clone_size: once; v_call: TRBV19; d_call: TRBD1; j_call: TRBJ1-6; cdr3_nt: TGTGCCAGTAGAACAGACGGACAGGGGGCCTATAATTCACCCCTCCACTTT; cdr3_aa: CASRTDGQGAYNSPLHF
clone_size: NA; v_call: TRBV29-1; d_call: NA; j_call: TRBJ1-1; cdr3_nt: TGCAGCGCCCTCCCCCTTACGGTGAACACTGAAGCTTTCTTT; cdr3_aa: CSALPLTVNTEAFF
clone_size: few; v_call: TRBV3-1/TRBV3-2; d_call: TRBD2; j_call: TRBJ2-7; cdr3_nt: TGTGCCAGCAGCCAAGATAGGCTAGCGGGCTCCTACGAGCAGTACTTC; cdr3_aa: CASSQDRLAGSYEQYF
clone_size: NA; v_call: TRBV18; d_call: NA; j_call: TRBJ2-7; cdr3_nt: TGTGCCAGCTCGAGCGAGCAGTACTTC; cdr3_aa: CASSSEQYF
clone_size: once; v_call: TRBV18; d_call: NA; j_call: TRBJ2-2; cdr3_nt: TGTGCCAGCTCCCCAAACACCACCGGGGAGCTGTTTTTT; cdr3_aa: CASSPNTTGELFF
clone_size: NA; v_call: TRBV11-2; d_call: NA; j_call: TRBJ2-2; cdr3_nt: TGTGCCAGCAGCCCACCCCCGGGTTTTAACACCGGGGAGCTGTTTTTT; cdr3_aa: CASSPPPGFNTGELFF
clone_size: NA; v_call: TRBV18; d_call: NA; j_call: TRBJ1-3; cdr3_nt: TGTGCCAGCTCACCACGTGACAGCGCCACTGGAAACACCATATATTTT; cdr3_aa: CASSPRDSATGNTIYF
clone_size: NA; v_call: TRBV5-4; d_call: TRBD2; j_call: TRBJ2-2; cdr3_nt: TGTGCCAGCAGACACTCTGGGACTAGCAGCACGAGCACCGGGGAGCTGTTTTTT; cdr3_aa: CASRHSGTSSTSTGELFF
clone_size: few; v_call: TRBV21-1; d_call: NA; j_call: TRBJ1-3; cdr3_nt: TGTGCCAGCCCCGGGACATCGTACCTCCCTGGAAACACCATATATTTT; cdr3_aa: CASPGTSYLPGNTIYF
clone_size: NA; v_call: TRBV18; d_call: TRBD1; j_call: TRBJ2-5; cdr3_nt: TGTGCCAGCTCACACCGACGGGACAGGTTTCAAGAGACCCAGTACTTC; cdr3_aa: CASSHRRDRFQETQYF
clone_size: NA; v_call: TRBV6-5; d_call: TRBD1; j_call: TRBJ2-7; cdr3_nt: TGTGCCAGCAGTTACTCGAGACAGGGGTACGAGCAGTACTTC; cdr3_aa: CASSYSRQGYEQYF
clone_size: NA; v_call: TRBV18; d_call: NA; j_call: TRBJ1-3; cdr3_nt: TGTGCCAGCTCACCAGGGGAGCCGGGCCTCGCGGGGGGCACCATATATTTT; cdr3_aa: CASSPGEPGLAGGTIYF
clone_size: few; v_call: TRBV5-5; d_call: NA; j_call: TRBJ1-2; cdr3_nt: TGTGCCAGCAGCTTGTATGGGCCTAACTATGGCTACACCTTC; cdr3_aa: CASSLYGPNYGYTF
clone_size: NA; v_call: TRBV5-1; d_call: TRBD1; j_call: TRBJ2-5; cdr3_nt: TGCGCCAGCAGCTCACCCGGACAGGGCCGCGAGACCCAGTACTTC; cdr3_aa: CASSSPGQGRETQYF
clone_size: NA; v_call: TRBV2; d_call: NA; j_call: TRBJ1-5; cdr3_nt: TGTGCCAGCAGTGCACAGGACAATCAGCCCCAGCATTTT; cdr3_aa: CASSAQDNQPQHF
clone_size: NA; v_call: TRBV7-2; d_call: NA; j_call: TRBJ1-2; cdr3_nt: TGTGCCAGCAGCTTAGCGGTTCAGCCGCAGGCCTATGGCTACACCTTC; cdr3_aa: CASSLAVQPQAYGYTF
clone_size: NA; v_call: TRBV5-1; d_call: TRBD2; j_call: TRBJ2-5; cdr3_nt: TGCGCCAGCAGCTTTGCCGCCGGGGAGGGGACCCAGTACTTC; cdr3_aa: CASSFAAGEGTQYF
clone_size: NA; v_call: TRBV19; d_call: NA; j_call: TRBJ2-1; cdr3_nt: TGTGCCAGTAGTCCATACTGGGCGGGCCACTATGACAATGAGCAGTTCTTC; cdr3_aa: CASSPYWAGHYDNEQFF
clone_size: NA; v_call: TRBV13; d_call: NA; j_call: TRBJ2-7; cdr3_nt: TGTGCCAGCAGCCAACAGAGCTCCTACGAGCAGTACTTC; cdr3_aa: CASSQQSSYEQYF
clone_size: NA; v_call: TRBV18; d_call: TRBD1; j_call: TRBJ1-5; cdr3_nt: TGTGCCAGCTCAGGGGGGACAGGCCCCGGCCAGCCCCAGCATTTT; cdr3_aa: CASSGGTGPGQPQHF
clone_size: NA; v_call: TRBV12-3/TRBV12-4; d_call: NA; j_call: TRBJ2-5; cdr3_nt: TGTGCCAGCAGTCCCCACTATGAGTCCCAGTACTTC; cdr3_aa: CASSPHYESQYF
clone_size: NA; v_call: TRBV27; d_call: NA; j_call: TRBJ1-5; cdr3_nt: TGTGCTCCGACAGAATTCGATCAGCCCCAGCATTTT; cdr3_aa: CAPTEFDQPQHF
clone_size: NA; v_call: TRBV4-1; d_call: TRBD1; j_call: TRBJ2-7; cdr3_nt: TGCGCCAGCAGCCAAGGTCAGAAATCGGCAGGGGGTTTCGAGCAGTACTTC; cdr3_aa: CASSQGQKSAGGFEQYF
clone_size: NA; v_call: TRBV5-1; d_call: TRBD1; j_call: TRBJ2-1; cdr3_nt: TGCGCCAGCAGCTTGCCCCGACAGGGCGGTGAGCAGTTCTTC; cdr3_aa: CASSLPRQGGEQFF
clone_size: NA; v_call: TRBV7-2; d_call: NA; j_call: TRBJ2-7; cdr3_nt: TGTGCCAGCAGCCTCTACAAGGCTAGCGACGAGCAGTACTTC; cdr3_aa: CASSLYKASDEQYF
clone_size: NA; v_call: TRBV7-9; d_call: NA; j_call: TRBJ1-3; cdr3_nt: TGTGCCAGCAGCGCTATTGGTATCGGAGACACCATATATTTT; cdr3_aa: CASSAIGIGDTIYF
clone_size: once; v_call: TRBV20-1; d_call: TRBD2; j_call: TRBJ2-3; cdr3_nt: TGCAGTGCTAGTCTAGCGGGGCTACATTCAGATACGCAGTATTTT; cdr3_aa: CSASLAGLHSDTQYF
clone_size: NA; v_call: TRBV28; d_call: NA; j_call: TRBJ2-4; cdr3_nt: TGTGCCAGCAGCTCACAGGGAGGGGGTAACATTCAGTACTTC; cdr3_aa: CASSSQGGGNIQYF
clone_size: NA; v_call: TRBV7-2; d_call: NA; j_call: TRBJ2-7; cdr3_nt: TGTGCCAGCAGCTCCCGGGTTGCGGGAAGGTACGAGCAGTACTTC; cdr3_aa: CASSSRVAGRYEQYF
clone_size: NA; v_call: TRBV7-9; d_call: TRBD1; j_call: TRBJ2-7; cdr3_nt: TGTGCCAGCAGCCAGAACAGGGGGCCGTCCTACGAGCAGTACTTC; cdr3_aa: CASSQNRGPSYEQYF
clone_size: NA; v_call: TRBV12-2; d_call: NA; j_call: TRBJ2-7; cdr3_nt: TGTGCAAGTCGATCTCTGCACAGGACCTACGAGCAGTACTTC; cdr3_aa: CASRSLHRTYEQYF
clone_size: NA; v_call: TRBV28; d_call: NA; j_call: TRBJ2-1; cdr3_nt: TGTGCCAGCACCTCGGGGAGCAATGAGCAGTTCTTC; cdr3_aa: CASTSGSNEQFF
clone_size: NA; v_call: TRBV5-4; d_call: NA; j_call: TRBJ2-2; cdr3_nt: TGTGCCAGCAGCGCCGGAGGGACGAACACCGGGGAGCTGTTTTTT; cdr3_aa: CASSAGGTNTGELFF
clone_size: NA; v_call: TRBV4-3; d_call: TRBD1; j_call: TRBJ1-3; cdr3_nt: TGCGCCAGCAGCCAAGGGGGGACAGGCCTAAACACCATATATTTT; cdr3_aa: CASSQGGTGLNTIYF
clone_size: NA; v_call: TRBV24-1; d_call: TRBD1; j_call: TRBJ2-3; cdr3_nt: TGTGCCACCAGCTCCTACCGGGACAGGGGGCGGGCAGATACGCAGTATTTT; cdr3_aa: CATSSYRDRGRADTQYF
clone_size: NA; v_call: TRBV6-1; d_call: TRBD1; j_call: TRBJ1-1; cdr3_nt: TGTGCCAGCAGTGAAAGGGACAGGGTTACCACTGAAGCTTTCTTT; cdr3_aa: CASSERDRVTTEAFF
clone_size: few; v_call: TRBV5-1; d_call: NA; j_call: TRBJ2-2; cdr3_nt: TGCGCCAGCAGCTTGGATCAGGGTCCCACCGGGGAGCTGTTTTTT; cdr3_aa: CASSLDQGPTGELFF
clone_size: few; v_call: TRBV30; d_call: TRBD1; j_call: TRBJ2-5; cdr3_nt: TGTGCCTGGAGTTTAGGGGGCGGGTCGGAGACCCAGTACTTC; cdr3_aa: CAWSLGGGSETQYF
clone_size: NA; v_call: TRBV6-6; d_call: TRBD1; j_call: TRBJ2-7; cdr3_nt: TGTGCCAGCAGTTCCCCGGACAGGTCGACCTACGAGCAGTACTTC; cdr3_aa: CASSSPDRSTYEQYF
clone_size: NA; v_call: TRBV6-5; d_call: NA; j_call: TRBJ1-2; cdr3_nt: TGTGCCAGCTTTGTCTTCGTGGAGGGCTACACCTTC; cdr3_aa: CASFVFVEGYTF
clone_size: NA; v_call: TRBV5-5; d_call: NA; j_call: TRBJ2-5; cdr3_nt: TGTGCCAGCAGCTTGGATGCAGGGGTAAAGACCCAGTACTTC; cdr3_aa: CASSLDAGVKTQYF
clone_size: NA; v_call: TRBV28; d_call: NA; j_call: TRBJ2-1; cdr3_nt: TGTGCCAGCAGTACATGGAATGAGCAGTTCTTC; cdr3_aa: CASSTWNEQFF
clone_size: NA; v_call: TRBV3-1/TRBV3-2; d_call: TRBD1; j_call: TRBJ2-3; cdr3_nt: TGTGCCAGCAGCCAAGAATTTGACAGGGGGTCCACAGATACGCAGTATTTT; cdr3_aa: CASSQEFDRGSTDTQYF
clone_size: NA; v_call: TRBV6-5; d_call: TRBD1; j_call: TRBJ1-5; cdr3_nt: TGTGCCAGCAGCTCGGGACAGGGGAATCAGCCCCAGCATTTT; cdr3_aa: CASSSGQGNQPQHF